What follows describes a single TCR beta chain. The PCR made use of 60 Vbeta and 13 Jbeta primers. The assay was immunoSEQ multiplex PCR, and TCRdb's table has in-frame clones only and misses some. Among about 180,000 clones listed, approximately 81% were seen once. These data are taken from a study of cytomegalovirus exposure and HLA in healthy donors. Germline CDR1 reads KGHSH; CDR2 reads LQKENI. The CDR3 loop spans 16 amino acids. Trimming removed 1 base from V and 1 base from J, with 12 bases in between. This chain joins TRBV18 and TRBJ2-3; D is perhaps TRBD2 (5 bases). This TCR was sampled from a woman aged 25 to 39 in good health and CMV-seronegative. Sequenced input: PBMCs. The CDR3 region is CASSPRGERRTDTQYF. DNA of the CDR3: TGTGCCAGCTCACCACGGGGTGAGCGGCGCACAGATACGCAGTATTTT.